Following are 3 T cell receptor beta chains from one sample sequenced in a study of OX40 agonist ivuxolimab in advanced cancers. Receptor libraries were prepared by the immunoSEQ multiplex PCR assay. Drawn from immuneACCESS, this table holds only the in-frame rearrangements with V and J called that TCRdb kept. Clones are partly lost; checked studies trace under half to an unresolved V gene and leave the rest unexplained. The sample records fewer than 30,000 clones, 85% of which are singletons. Roughly 50% of the sample comes from the top ten. The sample consisted of CD4+ or CD8+ T cells sorted from blood, taken in a trial of the OX40 agonist ivuxolimab. The receptors shown here come from an adult with an advanced solid tumor such as melanoma, head and neck, liver or kidney cancer.

The rearrangement joins TRBV27 to TRBJ1-5, with 7 bases that match TRBD1. This CDR3 is 16 amino acids long. Germline loops: CDR1 MNHEY, CDR2 SMNVEV (reference sequence). J gave up 0 bases and V 5 bases, and 7 bases lay outside the gene matches. The CDR3 sequence: CASSPNRGFSNQPQHF. The CDR3, as DNA: TGTGCCAGCAGTCCCAACAGGGGCTTTAGCAATCAGCCCCAGCATTTT.

This clone appeared once. The chain is built from TRBV2 and TRBJ2-3; no firm D call. V lost 3 bases to trimming and J lost 6 bases, with 16 bases between them. The germline V gene has CDR1 SNHLY and CDR2 FYNNEI. The CDR3 consists of 15 residues. Written as DNA, the CDR3 is TGTGCCAGCAGTGAGATCCAGTATCCTGTGGATACGCAGTATTTT. It encodes CASSEIQYPVDTQYF.

The J gene is TRBJ2-3, the V gene TRBV13, with 13 bases lining up with TRBD2. Trimming at V came to 5 bases and at J to 5 bases, leaving 7 bases not matched to a gene. Germline loops: CDR1 PRHDT, CDR2 FYEKMQ (reference sequence). The CDR3 covers 16 residues. CDR3 DNA sequence: TGTGCCAGCAGCCCGGGGACTAGCGGGGCGGTAGATACGCAGTATTTT. The encoded protein is CASSPGTSGAVDTQYF.